The 23 T cell receptor beta chains reported below all come from one sample, sequenced in a study of glioma-infiltrating T cells. Amplification of TCR alpha and beta CDR3 regions from RNA used iRepertoire nested multiplex PCR. TCRdb ran MiXCR on the multiplex PCR reads and lists one entry per CDR3 protein. The sample carries some 190,000 distinct CDR3 sequences, approximately 30% recorded once. Sequencing was performed on glioma tissue, nonneoplastic brain tissue, or PBMCs (not recorded which). These receptors were collected from a human donor with low-grade glioma or glioblastoma, undergoing nonglioma brain surgery, or in good health (not recorded which).

This clonotype appeared many times. The rearrangement uses TRBV29-1 and TRBJ1-1; D ambiguous. Trimming cost V 0 bases and J 7 bases, with 6 bases left between them. This CDR3 spans 11 amino acids. Germline values: CDR1 SQVTM, CDR2 ANQGSEA. The DNA of the CDR3 is TGCAGCGTTGAAGAGGGATTTGAAGCTTTCTTT. Protein: CSVEEGFEAFF.

This clonotype was detected many times. The CDR3: CASSFVATGELFF. The CDR3 DNA follows: TGTGCCAGCAGTTTCGTGGCTACCGGGGAGCTGTTTTTT. The chain has TRBV6-2 or TRBV6-3 and TRBJ2-2; D remains ambiguous. The V and J ends lost 4 bases and 5 bases respectively, with 8 bases between them. Germline V gene data show CDR1 as MNHEY and CDR2 as SVGEGT. The length of the CDR3 is 13 residues.

With regard to this clonotype: One end of the junction is discordant with germline, which a read error may explain. This chain links TRBV6-1 with TRBJ2-6; 8 bases agree with TRBD1. The length of the CDR3 is 14 residues. The germline gives CDR1 MNHNS, CDR2 SASEGT. CDR3 region: CASGQGSRANVLTF. The DNA for the CDR3 is TGTGCCAGCGGACAGGGCTCTAGGGCCAACGTCCTGACTTTC.

This clonotype was picked up many times. The chain employs TRBV20-1 and TRBJ2-5, with 9 bases fitting TRBD1. This CDR3 has 15 residues. The germline V gene encodes CDR1 DFQATT and CDR2 SNEGSKA (reference sequence). V trimming: 5 bases; J trimming: 2 bases; junction bases outside the gene matches: 9. The DNA for the CDR3 is TGCAGTGCTCCAAGGACAGGGGTTACACAAGAGACCCAGTACTTC. It yields the protein CSAPRTGVTQETQYF.

This clonotype is a singleton in its sample. One base away lies a much larger clone, so this may be a sequencing read error. V is TRBV18 and J is TRBJ2-5, with D possibly being TRBD1 (5 bases). The CDR3 length is 13 residues. CDR1 is KGHSH, CDR2 LQKENI, per germline. The CDR3 sequence: CASSRQTEETQCF. The CDR3 DNA reads TGTGCCAGCTCACGACAGACAGAAGAGACCCAGTGCTTC.

About this clonotype itself: A single base separates this from a much larger clone, so it may be a read error. The chain is built from TRBV7-9 and TRBJ1-2; D unclear. Germline V gene sequence: CDR1 SEHNR, CDR2 FQNEAQ (reference sequence). The length of the CDR3 is 13 residues. The DNA of the CDR3 is TGTGCCAGCAGCTTTGAGAGAAACTATGGCGACACCTTC. Its protein product is CASSFERNYGDTF. Full variable domain (rest looked up from reference TRBV7-9 and TRBJ1-2): DTGVSQNPRHKITKRGQNVTFRCDPISEHNRLYWYRQTLGQGPEFLTYFQNEAQLEKSRLLSDRFSAERPKGSFSTLEIQRTEQGDSAMYLCASSFERNYGDTFGSGTRLTVV.

The sample holds many counts of this clonotype. This chain connects TRBV29-1 to TRBJ2-7; D gene uncertain. The germline V gene has CDR1 SQVTM and CDR2 ANQGSEA. Trimming removed 7 bases from V and 7 bases from J, with 17 bases in between. CDR3 length: 12 residues. The CDR3 sequence: CSAVASTGEQYF. CDR3 coding DNA: TGCAGCGCCGTCGCTTCGACCGGGGAGCAGTACTTC.

This clonotype was found many times. This sequence joins TRBV24-1 and TRBJ2-3, with TRBD1 matching 7 bases. Germline values: CDR1 KGHDR, CDR2 SFDVKD. The CDR3 spans 14 residues. The J segment lost 3 bases and the V segment lost 9 bases, leaving 8 bases of the junction unmatched. The CDR3 coding sequence is TGTGCCACCGCAACAGGGGCCGGAACAGATACGCAGTATTTT. Amino acid sequence: CATATGAGTDTQYF.

J is TRBJ1-5 and V is TRBV12-5, with TRBD1 matching over 7 bases. Germline V gene lookup returns CDR1 LGHNT and CDR2 FRNRAP. The CDR3 is made up of 14 amino acids. The V and J ends lost 4 bases and 7 bases, in that order; junction bases with no gene match: 7. DNA of the CDR3: TGTGCTAGTGGTTCGGGACAGCCCAGCCAGCCCCAGCATTTT. Translated: CASGSGQPSQPQHF. Full variable domain (remainder filled in from reference TRBV12-5 and TRBJ1-5): DARVTQTPRHKVTEMGQEVTMRCQPILGHNTVFWYRQTMMQGLELLAYFRNRAPLDDSGMPKDRFSAEMPDATLATLKIQPSEPRDSAVYFCASGSGQPSQPQHFGDGTRLSIL.

Points on this clonotype: At one end, the junction sequence differs from germline, possibly due to a read error. This chain uses TRBV4-1 with TRBJ2-4; possibly TRBD2 for D (5 bases). The CDR3 is made up of 15 amino acids. The germline V gene encodes CDR1 MGHRA and CDR2 YSYEKL. For the CDR3, the DNA is TGCACCAGCACCCCAACCGGAGAGGGCAAAAACATTCAGTACTTC. Amino acid sequence: CTSTPTGEGKNIQYF.

This clonotype was recorded at least ten times. The CDR3 region is CASSQGRSGRGGNIQYF. CDR3 in DNA: TGCGCCAGCAGCCAAGGTCGGAGCGGGAGGGGAGGGAACATTCAGTACTTC. V gene TRBV4-3 combines with J gene TRBJ2-4; 10 bases fit TRBD2. Germline CDR1 LGHNA, CDR2 YSLEER. J gave up 7 bases and V 1 base, and 10 bases lay outside the gene matches. This CDR3 has 17 residues.

The chain joins TRBV7-9 to TRBJ1-2; TRBD1 is a possible D gene (5 bases). The CDR3 totals 15 residues. Germline CDR1 and CDR2: SEHNR and FQNEAQ (reference sequence). V lost 1 base, J lost 0 bases, and 9 bases lay in between. The CDR3 DNA sequence: TGTGCCAGCAGCTTAGATAAAGGGGCTAACTATGGCTACACCTTC. This translates into CASSLDKGANYGYTF.

This clonotype was recorded many times. The chain combines TRBV25-1 with TRBJ1-4, with 8 bases that match TRBD1. The ends lost 7 bases at V and 8 bases at J; junction bases unmatched: 6. Germline V gene sequence: CDR1 MGHDK, CDR2 SYGVNS. CDR3 length: 13 residues. CDR3 bases: TGTGCCAGCATGTGGGGGGACAGGGAAAAACTGTTTTTT. This gives the protein CASMWGDREKLFF.

This clonotype was counted ten times or more. The chain joins TRBV5-4 to TRBJ2-2, with 8 bases identical to TRBD1. Germline values: CDR1 SGHNT, CDR2 YYREEE (reference sequence). J lost 4 bases, V lost 0 bases, and 5 bases had no gene match. This CDR3 spans 16 amino acids. This chain's CDR3 is CASSLGRTGPTGELFF. Here the CDR3 DNA reads TGTGCCAGCAGCTTGGGGCGGACAGGGCCCACCGGGGAGCTGTTTTTT.

This clonotype was detected ten times or more. Without the conserved terminal phenylalanine or tryptophan, this CDR3 likely stems from a read error. This rearrangement joins TRBV6-2 or TRBV6-3 to TRBJ2-7, with 7 nucleotides matching TRBD2. There are 12 residues in the CDR3. Looked up from germline, CDR1 is MNHEY and CDR2 is SVGEGT. Losses at the gene ends were 6 bases for V and 6 bases for J; bases not matched to a gene: 5. Here the CDR3 reads CASRQLAAEQYL. The CDR3 DNA is TGTGCCAGCAGACAGCTAGCGGCCGAGCAGTACCTC.

This clonotype was recorded many times. The chain employs TRBV6-2 or TRBV6-3 and TRBJ2-7; D might be TRBD2 (6 bases). Germline CDR1 MNHEY, CDR2 SVGEGT. Trimming removed 2 bases from V and 3 bases from J, with 11 bases in between. The CDR3 runs 14 residues. The CDR3 DNA sequence: TGTGCCAGCAGTTACGCCGGGACTGGCTACGAGCAGTACTTC. This translates into CASSYAGTGYEQYF.

This clonotype has a handful of counts. The chain has TRBV7-2 and TRBJ2-6; D tentatively fits TRBD1 or TRBD2 (6 bases each). This CDR3 comprises 18 residues. Trimming stripped 3 bases from V and 1 base from J, with 16 bases between. The germline V gene encodes CDR1 SGHTA and CDR2 FQGNSA. In DNA, the CDR3 is TGTGCCAGCAGCTTGGGGGGCAGTACCCTTTCTGGGGCCAACGTCCTGACTTTC. The encoded protein is CASSLGGSTLSGANVLTF.

CDR3 amino acids: CASQTRFGEQYF. Here the CDR3 DNA reads TGTGCCAGTCAGACACGGTTCGGGGAGCAGTACTTC. The V call is TRBV5-4, the J call TRBJ2-7, with no clear D. V shed 8 bases and J shed 7 bases, with 16 bases lying between them. Germline loops: CDR1 SGHNT, CDR2 YYREEE (reference sequence). This CDR3 is built from 12 residues.

This clonotype has at least ten counts. V gene TRBV20-1 combines with J gene TRBJ2-7, with D maybe TRBD2 (6 bases). The germline CDR1 and CDR2 sequences are DFQATT and SNEGSKA (reference sequence). The CDR3 totals 12 residues. The V gene lost 6 bases and the J gene lost 4 bases, with 13 bases spanning the gap. CDR3 residues: CSARPGGYEQYF. CDR3 bases: TGCAGTGCCAGACCTGGAGGGTACGAGCAGTACTTC.

This clonotype came up many times. This sequence joins TRBV7-6 and TRBJ2-3; tentatively, D is TRBD2 (6 bases). The CDR3 has 17 residues. Per the germline V gene, CDR1 is SGHVS and CDR2 is FNYEAQ. Trimming stripped 1 base from V and 3 bases from J, with 17 bases between. The DNA of the CDR3 is TGTGCCAGCAGCTTAGTAGCTAGCGAGTGGGGGACAGATACGCAGTATTTT. Translation: CASSLVASEWGTDTQYF.

This clonotype was seen more than once but under ten times. This chain uses TRBV3-1 with TRBJ1-1, with D perhaps TRBD1 (6 bases). CDR1 LGHDT and CDR2 YNNKEL come from the germline V gene (reference sequence). V was clipped by 0 bases and J by 8 bases, with 10 bases between them. The CDR3 is 13 amino acids. The DNA of the CDR3 is TGTGCCAGCAGCCAAGATCTAGGGGGGGAAGCTTTCTTT. Amino acid sequence: CASSQDLGGEAFF. Based on the CDR3 plus reference TRBV3-1 and TRBJ1-1, the full variable domain is DTAVSQTPKYLVTQMGNDKSIKCEQNLGHDTMYWYKQDSKKFLKIMFSYNNKELIINETVPNRFSPKSPDKAHLNLHINSLELGDSAVYFCASSQDLGGEAFFGQGTRLTVV.

The chain is built from TRBV25-1 and TRBJ2-2, with 10 bases matching TRBD1. Germline V gene data show CDR1 as MGHDK and CDR2 as SYGVNS. Germline trimming cut 4 bases from V and 6 bases from J; bases unmatched to any gene: 8. This CDR3 is 16 amino acids long. CDR3 in amino acids: CASSADGTGVPGELFF. The CDR3 DNA reads TGTGCCAGCAGTGCAGACGGGACAGGGGTCCCCGGGGAGCTGTTTTTT.

This clonotype has ten or more counts. The chain joins TRBV27 to TRBJ2-3; D is ambiguous. Deletions cut 5 bases from V and 8 bases from J, with 14 bases between. Germline CDR1 and CDR2: MNHEY and SMNVEV (reference sequence). The CDR3 totals 13 residues. CDR3 amino acids: CASSPQIAGTQYF. The CDR3 bases are TGTGCCAGCAGTCCTCAGATCGCCGGTACGCAGTATTTT.